These 23 T cell receptor beta chains share one sample of origin, sequenced in a study of post-analysis software for immune sequencing data. TCR beta libraries were prepared from cDNA with unique molecular identifiers. TCRdb passed the PCR reads through MiXCR, listing each CDR3 protein once. The profile shows hundreds of thousands of distinct CDR3 sequences, around 27% of them singletons. Their specific antigens are unknown. Study-level results: TRBV segments more frequent in patients than in controls numbered five and included TRBV5-6, TRBV5-1 and TRBV20-1.

Sequencing input: blood. These receptors originate from a girl aged 5-17 years with multiple sclerosis.

The table lists this clonotype with a few counts. V and J are TRBV7-9 and TRBJ1-2; D unclear. Deletions cut 5 bases from V and 8 bases from J, with 18 bases between. Germline CDR1 SEHNR, CDR2 FQNEAQ (reference sequence). This CDR3 contains 14 residues. CDR3 residues: CASSTPGLAYGYTF. In DNA form, the CDR3 reads TGTGCCAGCAGCACCCCGGGTCTGGCATACGGCTACACCTTC.

In its sample, this clonotype was seen many times. The chain carries TRBV29-1 and TRBJ2-1, with D unresolved. Germline loops: CDR1 SQVTM, CDR2 ANQGSEA. V lost 1 base to trimming and J lost 6 bases, with 13 bases between them. CDR3 length equals 14 residues. CDR3 sequence (DNA): TGCAGCGTTGAAGGGCAGGTCCGATCCAATGAGCAGTTCTTC. It yields the protein CSVEGQVRSNEQFF.

V and J are TRBV20-1 and TRBJ2-1, with D possibly being TRBD2 (6 bases). The V end was cut by 4 bases, the J end by 7 bases, with 14 bases between. This CDR3 is 13 amino acids long. From germline, CDR1 is DFQATT and CDR2 SNEGSKA (reference sequence). CDR3 loop: CSATRPRGNEQFF. The CDR3 DNA follows: TGCAGTGCTACCCGCCCGCGGGGTAATGAGCAGTTCTTC.

The rearrangement uses TRBV20-1 and TRBJ2-3; tentatively, D is TRBD2 (6 bases). CDR3 size: 15 residues. Trimming took 1 base from V and 4 from J, leaving 15 bases between them. CDR1 and CDR2 from the germline V gene are DFQATT and SNEGSKA (reference sequence). In nucleotides, the CDR3 is TGCAGTGCTAGAGTGGGGGGAGTTTTACCAGATACGCAGTATTTT. Protein: CSARVGGVLPDTQYF.

The chain combines TRBV7-2 with TRBJ1-1; TRBD1 agrees at 10 bases. V was pared by 4 bases and J by 5 bases, with 7 bases of the junction left unmatched. Germline CDR1 is SGHTA and CDR2 is FQGNSA. The CDR3 runs to 15 residues. The CDR3 DNA is TGTGCCAGCAGCTCGCGACAGGGGGCGCCGACTGAAGCTTTCTTT. It specifies CASSSRQGAPTEAFF.

The table lists this clonotype with many counts. This rearrangement joins TRBV6-5 to TRBJ2-3, with a weak D call TRBD2 (6 bases). Trimming stripped 7 bases from V and 6 bases from J, with 17 bases between. CDR1 MNHEY and CDR2 SVGAGI come from the germline V gene. The CDR3 has 14 residues. CDR3 nucleotide sequence: TGTGCCAGCATGGGATCTGAGAGCGGGGATACGCAGTATTTT. Its translation: CASMGSESGDTQYF.

The V and J genes are TRBV20-1 and TRBJ1-2, with TRBD1 matching over 7 bases. Germline trimming cut 6 bases from V and 4 bases from J; bases unmatched to any gene: 5. From germline, CDR1 is DFQATT and CDR2 SNEGSKA (reference sequence). The CDR3 has 12 residues. DNA for the CDR3: TGCAGTGCAGCACCAGGGGGCTATGGCTACACCTTC. This translates into CSAAPGGYGYTF.

The chain is built from TRBV4-1 and TRBJ1-4; D unclear. Germline assignment: CDR1 MGHRA and CDR2 YSYEKL. The CDR3 spans 13 residues. The V end lost 1 base, the J end lost 8 bases, and 8 bases lay between the germline ends. The CDR3 DNA sequence: TGCGCCAGCAGCCAAGCTCGAGTGGAAAAACTGTTTTTT. This encodes CASSQARVEKLFF.

The V and J genes are TRBV10-3 and TRBJ1-2, with D possibly TRBD1 on 6 matching bases. The CDR3 extends over 14 amino acids. In germline, CDR1 is ENHRY, CDR2 SYGVKD. Trimming left V 0 bases short and J 3 bases short, with 8 bases between. Written as DNA, the CDR3 is TGTGCCATCAGTGAGTCCCGACAGGACTATGGCTACACCTTC. Translated, it gives CAISESRQDYGYTF.

This clonotype appeared many times. V gene TRBV10-3 combines with J gene TRBJ2-5, with D unresolved. The CDR3 runs to 13 residues. Trimming left V 2 bases short and J 3 bases short, with 7 bases between. The germline V gene encodes CDR1 ENHRY and CDR2 SYGVKD. Written as DNA, the CDR3 is TGTGCCATCAGTGAGGCAGGTGAAGAGACCCAGTACTTC. It yields the protein CAISEAGEETQYF.

This clonotype came up a few times. The rearrangement joins TRBV20-1 to TRBJ1-4; D may be TRBD1 (5 bases). The ends were cut back, 0 bases at V and 8 bases at J, with 13 bases in the middle. Germline V gene sequence: CDR1 DFQATT, CDR2 SNEGSKA (reference sequence). The CDR3 has 14 amino acids. The CDR3 protein is CSARDSGVGEKLFF. The CDR3 bases are TGCAGTGCTAGAGATTCGGGGGTGGGGGAAAAACTGTTTTTT.

V is TRBV28 and J is TRBJ2-1; TRBD1 is a possible D gene (6 bases). This CDR3 comprises 17 residues. The V gene lost 4 bases and the J gene lost 0 bases, with 16 bases spanning the gap. The germline gives CDR1 MDHEN, CDR2 SYDVKM. For the CDR3, the DNA is TGTGCCAGCAGTTCCCCAGGGGCCCCCAGCTCCTACAATGAGCAGTTCTTC. It yields the protein CASSSPGAPSSYNEQFF.

Notes on this clonotype: It may be a read error: a sequence one base away is much more abundant. V and J are TRBV5-4 and TRBJ1-2; no firm D call. Germline V gene data show CDR1 as SGHNT and CDR2 as YYREEE (reference sequence). This CDR3 has 12 residues. CDR3 sequence: CANSPTNYGYTF. The DNA for the CDR3 is TGTGCCAACAGCCCTACCAACTATGGCTACACCTTC.

This clonotype was found a few times. The chain has TRBV28 and TRBJ2-7; tentative D call: TRBD2 (6 bases). CDR1 is MDHEN and CDR2 is SYDVKM in the germline V gene. V was trimmed by 6 bases and J by 4 bases, leaving 19 bases between them. This CDR3 region has 15 residues. The CDR3 DNA is TGTGCCAGCAGCCCCAGCCCGGGGGTTCCGTACGAGCAGTACTTC. Translation gives CASSPSPGVPYEQYF.

This chain connects TRBV7-9 to TRBJ2-3, with D possibly matching TRBD2 (5 bases). Germline values: CDR1 SEHNR, CDR2 FQNEAQ (reference sequence). With 0 bases removed from V and 2 bases from J, the gap between germline ends came to 12 bases. This CDR3 comprises 16 residues. CDR3 protein: CASSLAEAGITDTQYF. The DNA of the CDR3 is TGTGCCAGCAGCTTAGCGGAGGCCGGTATCACAGATACGCAGTATTTT.

This clonotype was recorded a few times. The chain combines TRBV10-3 with TRBJ2-1; the match to TRBD1 covers 8 bases. Germline assignment: CDR1 ENHRY and CDR2 SYGVKD. J was trimmed by 4 bases and V by 4 bases; bases with no gene match: 6. The CDR3 totals 15 residues. CDR3 in DNA: TGTGCCATCAGTGTAGGGACAGGTGGTTACAATGAGCAGTTCTTC. Amino acids: CAISVGTGGYNEQFF.

Here the CDR3 reads CASSPLGTRTDTYEQYF. The DNA for the CDR3 is TGTGCCAGCAGCCCCCTGGGCACCAGGACGGATACCTACGAGCAGTACTTC. The chain recombines TRBV5-6 with TRBJ2-7, with D unresolved. Trimming took 4 bases from V and 2 from J, leaving 22 bases between them. This CDR3 has 17 residues. Germline V gene data show CDR1 as SGHDT and CDR2 as YYEEEE.

This chain links TRBV2 with TRBJ1-6; D possibly corresponds to TRBD1 (6 bases). The CDR3 runs to 14 residues. The V and J ends lost 4 bases and 10 bases respectively, with 14 bases between them. The germline CDR1 and CDR2 sequences are SNHLY and FYNNEI. The chain's CDR3 is CASSGSGEVSPLHF. CDR3 sequence (DNA): TGTGCCAGCAGTGGTTCAGGGGAGGTCTCACCCCTCCACTTT.

The chain combines TRBV27 with TRBJ2-3; 7 positions agree with TRBD2. The CDR3 consists of 13 residues. Germline assignment: CDR1 MNHEY and CDR2 SMNVEV (reference sequence). With 11 bases clipped from V and 1 base from J, the junction kept 6 bases outside the gene matches. CDR3 coding DNA: TGTGCCTGTCGGGGAGGGGGCACAGATACGCAGTATTTT. Amino acid sequence: CACRGGGTDTQYF.

This clonotype was picked up one time. The chain combines TRBV28 with TRBJ1-4, with D maybe TRBD1 (5 bases). This CDR3 contains 14 residues. CDR1 is MDHEN and CDR2 is SYDVKM in the germline V gene. The V gene lost 6 bases and the J gene lost 0 bases, with 8 bases spanning the gap. CDR3: CASRPGTTNEKLFF. The CDR3 nucleotides read TGTGCCAGCAGGCCAGGGACAACTAATGAAAAACTGTTTTTT.

This rearrangement joins TRBV7-2 to TRBJ2-3, with D possibly called TRBD1 or TRBD2 (7 bases each). The CDR3 sequence is 15 residues long. Trimming took off 3 bases at V and 2 bases at J, with 12 bases between the two ends. The germline V gene has CDR1 SGHTA and CDR2 FQGNSA. CDR3 residues: CASSFAGGATDTQYF. The CDR3 DNA reads as TGTGCCAGCAGCTTTGCAGGGGGGGCCACAGATACGCAGTATTTT.

This clonotype was found a few times. This chain uses TRBV20-1 with TRBJ2-7, with 7 bases fitting TRBD1. The germline CDR1 and CDR2 sequences are DFQATT and SNEGSKA (reference sequence). This CDR3 comprises 12 residues. In DNA, the CDR3 is TGCAGCTACAGGGGTTCCTCCTACGAGCAGTACTTC. Its protein is CSYRGSSYEQYF.

The genes are TRBV6-5 and TRBJ2-5; D not resolved. With 4 bases removed from V and 1 base from J, the gap between germline ends came to 7 bases. Per germline, CDR1 MNHEY and CDR2 SVGAGI. The CDR3 runs 13 residues. Here the CDR3 DNA reads TGTGCCAGCAGTTCCAATTTCCAAGAGACCCAGTACTTC. Its translation is CASSSNFQETQYF.